The clone carrying this TCR beta chain was found many times. The antigen remains unidentified. The study made its TCR cDNA through 5'RACE template switching. That step introduced a universal primer site along with UMIs. TCRdb used MiXCR to reprocess the 5' RACE reads, holding one entry per CDR3 protein. This table holds some 250,000 distinct CDR3 sequences, roughly 4% found once. The data were taken from a study of T cells after yellow fever vaccination. Study conclusions and caveats: At about 97% for CD4 and almost 90% for CD8, most primary-vaccination clones showed up again after the booster. The secondary response showed a weaker magnitude and a faster peak, day 5 versus 15.

CDR1 and CDR2 (germline): SGHNT, YYREEE (reference sequence). The CDR3 is 15 residues long. V gave up 5 bases and J gave up 2 bases, with 16 bases separating them. This specimen consisted of PBMCs, obtained 15 days after the yellow fever booster vaccination. The chain employs TRBV5-4 and TRBJ1-2; D remains unclear. This TCR was recovered from a man between 18 and 35 years old who received the YFV17D yellow fever vaccine. CDR3 DNA sequence: TGTGCCAGCAGTTCCGCGCGAAAACCCAACTATGGCTACACCTTC. Residues: CASSSARKPNYGYTF.